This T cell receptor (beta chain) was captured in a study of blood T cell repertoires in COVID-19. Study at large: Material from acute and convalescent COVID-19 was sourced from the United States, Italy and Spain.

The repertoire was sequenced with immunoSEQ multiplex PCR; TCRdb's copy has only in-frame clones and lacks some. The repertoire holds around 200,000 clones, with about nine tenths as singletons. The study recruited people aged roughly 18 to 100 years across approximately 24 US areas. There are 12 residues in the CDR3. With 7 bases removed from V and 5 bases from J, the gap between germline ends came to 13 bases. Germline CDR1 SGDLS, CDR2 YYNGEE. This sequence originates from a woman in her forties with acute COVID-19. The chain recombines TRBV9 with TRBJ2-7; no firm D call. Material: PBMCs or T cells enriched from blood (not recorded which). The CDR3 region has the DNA TGTGCCAGCCCTCAGGTTCCCCACGAGCAGTACGTC. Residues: CASPQVPHEQYV.